The source of this T cell receptor (beta chain) is a study of PD-1 blockade in classical Hodgkin lymphoma. Findings and caveats of the study: Patients who began taking nivolumab under 1 year after ASCT were left out.

A remark on this clone: The antigen is undetermined.

Time point defined: cycle 4 day 1 (C4D1), after 5 to 7 weeks of nivolumab. Brentuximab vedotin exposure varied among the patients, all of whom had relapsed after autologous stem cell transplantation. Magnetic negative selection served to purify CD4+ T cells out of PBMCs that had been thawed. CDR1 is MNHEY, CDR2 SVGAGI, per germline. CDR3 size: 14 residues. The V gene end was trimmed by 6 bases and the J gene end by 2 bases; junction bases not matched to a gene: 4. Here immunoSEQ multiplex PCR was the method, and the copy in TCRdb shows in-frame clones only, minus some. The top ten hold roughly 0.88% of the sample, which has fewer than 15,000 clones, around 83% seen once.

The chain combines TRBV6-5 with TRBJ1-1, with TRBD1 matching over 9 bases. The sequence was collected from a human donor with classical Hodgkin lymphoma. Here the sequenced sample was CD4+ T cells from blood, taken before the fourth cycle of nivolumab. The CDR3 spells CASSRGQGNTEAFF. CDR3 nucleotides: TGTGCCAGCAGCAGGGGACAGGGTAACACTGAAGCTTTCTTT.